This TCR beta chain was sequenced during a study of blood T cell repertoires in COVID-19. Looking at the study overall: Sources were T cells, B-cell-depleted T cells, or PBMCs; the material itself was cDNA or gDNA.

Germline CDR1 reads SQVTM; CDR2 reads ANQGSEA. The CDR3 contains 14 residues. The V gene end was trimmed by 6 bases and the J gene end by 5 bases; junction bases not matched to a gene: 6. Study processing details: Amplifying reference gene primers gave estimates of nucleated cell counts. Some clones are missing from TCRdb's copy, which holds only in-frame ones; the method was immunoSEQ multiplex PCR. The V and J calls and clone size come from that table; D and trimming were worked out from the DNA. The sample lists 130,000 to 150,000 clones, over 70% occurring once. The chain joins TRBV29-1 to TRBJ1-4; 10 bases map to TRBD1. The receptor comes from a middle-aged man with active or convalescent COVID-19. Material for sequencing was peripheral blood. CDR3 loop: CSVGQGNFNEKLFF. DNA for the CDR3: TGCAGCGTGGGACAGGGGAATTTCAATGAAAAACTGTTTTTT.